The source of this T cell receptor beta chain is a study of human T cells and chemical hapten exposure. Sample time point: patch test 3, about 24 weeks after DPC sensitization. Treatment of the sample: therapeutic diphenylcyclopropenone sensitization with weekly scalp DPC. This CDR3 contains 12 residues. CDR1 is DFQATT, CDR2 SNEGSKA, per germline (reference sequence). TCRdb recomputed calls from the RACE reads with MiXCR, one row per CDR3 protein. There are 85,000 to 100,000 distinct CDR3 sequences in the sample; roughly a quarter occur only once, and about 9.3% lies in the top ten. The sample was whole blood, taken in connection with sensitization to the hapten diphenylcyclopropenone (DPC). V usage is TRBV20-1 and J usage is TRBJ2-3; no definite D call. The sequence was obtained from a man aged 40-49 years with alopecia areata. Some clones in this sample may be carry-over from other donors' samples. CDR3 nucleotide sequence: TGCAGCGCCCTATGGGCAGCGGATACGCAGTATTTT. It is translated as CSALWAADTQYF.